The rows below give T cell receptor beta chains drawn from one sample of a study of blood T cells in healthy people across ages. From the 5' RACE reads, TCRdb called clonotypes with MiXCR, one entry per CDR3 protein. The repertoire includes 780,000 or so distinct CDR3 sequences, 50% to 65% of them detected once, and around 41% sits in the top ten. Sequencing input: blood. These receptors were obtained from a man of 80 years or more in good health. Both conserved end residues are part of each CDR3. The D gene is left open where the match is weak. Clone size appears in some rows only: once, few, many, or a class for an expanded clone.

j_gene: TRBJ1-5
len: 14
v_gene: TRBV6-1
d_gene: -
abundance: -
CDR3aa: CASSEWGAVQPQHF
CDR3nt: TGTGCCAGCAGTGAATGGGGTGCGGTCCAGCCCCAGCATTTT

j_gene: TRBJ2-5
len: 15
v_gene: TRBV29-1
d_gene: -
abundance: few
CDR3aa: CSVGLSPGSQETQYF
CDR3nt: TGCAGCGTTGGATTGTCCCCAGGGTCCCAAGAGACCCAGTACTTC

j_gene: TRBJ2-7
len: 16
v_gene: TRBV6-2/TRBV6-3
d_gene: TRBD2
abundance: few
CDR3aa: CASSYPGLAGVFGQYF
CDR3nt: TGTGCCAGCAGTTACCCGGGACTAGCGGGAGTTTTCGGGCAGTACTTC

j_gene: TRBJ2-1
len: 14
v_gene: TRBV20-1
d_gene: -
abundance: -
CDR3aa: CSAKRRSSYNEQFF
CDR3nt: TGCAGTGCTAAGCGGAGGAGCTCCTACAATGAGCAGTTCTTC

j_gene: TRBJ2-5
len: 12
v_gene: TRBV29-1
d_gene: -
abundance: few
CDR3aa: CSVATGIETQYF
CDR3nt: TGCAGCGTAGCCACAGGGATCGAGACCCAGTACTTC

j_gene: TRBJ2-2
len: 16
v_gene: TRBV25-1
d_gene: TRBD2
abundance: -
CDR3aa: CASSEASGANTGELFF
CDR3nt: TGTGCCAGCAGTGAGGCTAGCGGGGCAAACACCGGGGAGCTGTTTTTT

j_gene: TRBJ1-2
len: 14
v_gene: TRBV5-1
d_gene: -
abundance: -
CDR3aa: CASSLEAPRDGYTF
CDR3nt: TGCGCCAGCAGCTTGGAGGCTCCGAGGGATGGCTACACCTTC

j_gene: TRBJ2-3
len: 13
v_gene: TRBV7-2
d_gene: -
abundance: few
CDR3aa: CASSSEVPDTQYF
CDR3nt: TGTGCCAGCAGCAGCGAGGTACCAGATACGCAGTATTTT

j_gene: TRBJ2-7
len: 14
v_gene: TRBV12-3/TRBV12-4
d_gene: -
abundance: many
CDR3aa: CASSLLDAGREQYF
CDR3nt: TGTGCCAGCAGTTTATTAGACGCGGGTCGCGAGCAGTACTTC

j_gene: TRBJ2-7
len: 15
v_gene: TRBV9
d_gene: -
abundance: -
CDR3aa: CASSVAGTVTYEQYF
CDR3nt: TGTGCCAGCAGCGTAGCGGGGACGGTGACCTACGAGCAGTACTTC

j_gene: TRBJ2-6
len: 16
v_gene: TRBV6-1
d_gene: -
abundance: -
CDR3aa: CASRDTGSLGANVLTF
CDR3nt: TGTGCCAGCAGGGACACCGGGTCGCTTGGGGCCAACGTCCTGACTTTC

j_gene: TRBJ2-7
len: 13
v_gene: TRBV5-1
d_gene: TRBD1
abundance: -
CDR3aa: CASGQGAYNEQYF
CDR3nt: TGCGCCAGCGGACAGGGGGCATACAATGAGCAGTACTTC

j_gene: TRBJ2-7
len: 17
v_gene: TRBV7-9
d_gene: TRBD2
abundance: -
CDR3aa: CASSLALSGSSPYEQYF
CDR3nt: TGTGCCAGCAGCTTAGCGCTGAGCGGGAGTAGCCCCTACGAGCAGTACTTC

j_gene: TRBJ2-3
len: 11
v_gene: TRBV29-1
d_gene: -
abundance: once
CDR3aa: CSVLPGVHAYF
CDR3nt: TGCAGCGTCCTCCCGGGCGTGCACGCGTATTTT

j_gene: TRBJ2-1
len: 17
v_gene: TRBV20-1
d_gene: TRBD2
abundance: -
CDR3aa: CSARDGASGSIVHEQFF
CDR3nt: TGCAGTGCTAGAGACGGGGCTAGCGGGAGTATCGTCCATGAGCAGTTCTTC

j_gene: TRBJ2-1
len: 14
v_gene: TRBV11-2
d_gene: TRBD2
abundance: many
CDR3aa: CASSRTSGSNEQFF
CDR3nt: TGTGCCAGCAGTAGGACTAGCGGGAGCAATGAGCAGTTCTTC

j_gene: TRBJ2-7
len: 15
v_gene: TRBV18
d_gene: TRBD1
abundance: once
CDR3aa: CASSHRSGGSYEQYF
CDR3nt: TGTGCCAGCTCCCACCGGTCAGGGGGCTCCTACGAGCAGTACTTC

j_gene: TRBJ1-2
len: 11
v_gene: TRBV20-1
d_gene: -
abundance: -
CDR3aa: CSARTTGSDTF
CDR3nt: TGCAGTGCTAGGACTACAGGGTCGGACACCTTC

j_gene: TRBJ2-5
len: 11
v_gene: TRBV5-1
d_gene: -
abundance: -
CDR3aa: CASSLVATQYF
CDR3nt: TGCGCCAGCAGCTTGGTGGCGACCCAGTACTTC

j_gene: TRBJ2-5
len: 16
v_gene: TRBV5-1
d_gene: TRBD2
abundance: -
CDR3aa: CASKQIVSGRGNEQYF
CDR3nt: TGCGCCAGCAAACAAATTGTTAGCGGGAGGGGGAATGAGCAGTACTTC

j_gene: TRBJ2-4
len: 15
v_gene: TRBV12-3/TRBV12-4
d_gene: -
abundance: -
CDR3aa: CASSPPGAAKNIQYF
CDR3nt: TGTGCCAGCAGTCCCCCCGGGGCGGCCAAAAACATTCAGTACTTC

j_gene: TRBJ1-2
len: 12
v_gene: TRBV12-3/TRBV12-4
d_gene: -
abundance: -
CDR3aa: CASTRSNYGYTF
CDR3nt: TGTGCCAGCACCCGGTCTAACTATGGCTACACCTTC

j_gene: TRBJ2-1
len: 15
v_gene: TRBV20-1
d_gene: TRBD2
abundance: few
CDR3aa: CSAERGGSSYNEQFF
CDR3nt: TGCAGTGCCGAGAGGGGCGGGAGCTCCTACAATGAGCAGTTCTTC

j_gene: TRBJ1-1
len: 15
v_gene: TRBV7-2
d_gene: TRBD1
abundance: -
CDR3aa: CASRQTGALNTEAFF
CDR3nt: TGTGCCAGCAGACAAACAGGGGCCCTGAACACTGAAGCTTTCTTT

j_gene: TRBJ2-7
len: 17
v_gene: TRBV4-1
d_gene: TRBD2
abundance: -
CDR3aa: CASSPGIREALIYEQYF
CDR3nt: TGCGCCAGCAGCCCCGGGATCCGGGAGGCCTTGATCTACGAGCAGTACTTC

j_gene: TRBJ2-1
len: 13
v_gene: TRBV7-2
d_gene: -
abundance: few
CDR3aa: CASSSGTRDMRFF
CDR3nt: TGTGCCAGCAGCTCCGGGACCAGGGACATGAGGTTCTTC